These 31 T cell receptor beta chains originate from one sample sequenced in a study of blood T cells in healthy people across ages. A J-beta primer mix and a sample-barcoded 5' primer were used in a second PCR of roughly 6 to 11 cycles. Using its own MiXCR run on the 5' RACE reads, TCRdb lists one record per CDR3 protein. The table lists about 1.5 million distinct CDR3 sequences, under 55% of them singletons, with about 3.8% in the top ten. Specimen: blood. All receptors come from a woman younger than 30 in good health.

The chain joins TRBV6-5 to TRBJ1-1; D is undetermined. Trimming removed 6 bases at V and 1 base at J, with 15 bases between. The CDR3 sequence is 15 residues long. Germline assignment: CDR1 MNHEY and CDR2 SVGAGI. The CDR3 is CASRMDGASNTEAFF. The DNA of the CDR3 is TGTGCCAGCAGAATGGACGGAGCCTCGAACACTGAAGCTTTCTTT.

This clonotype was seen only a few times. The rearrangement links TRBV29-1 to TRBJ2-1, with 13 bases matching TRBD2. The V segment lost 0 bases and the J segment 4 bases; nucleotides outside the gene matches: 6. CDR1 is SQVTM and CDR2 is ANQGSEA in the germline V gene. The CDR3 has 17 amino acids. Here the CDR3 reads CSVEEVTSGGPYNEQFF. The CDR3 bases are TGCAGCGTTGAAGAGGTGACTAGCGGGGGGCCTTACAATGAGCAGTTCTTC.

The rearrangement joins TRBV29-1 to TRBJ2-1; D perhaps matches TRBD1 (6 bases). The J call may be in error: the DNA end matches TRBJ2-7 better. Germline V gene lookup returns CDR1 SQVTM and CDR2 ANQGSEA. The CDR3 runs 12 residues. CDR3 DNA sequence: TGCAGCGTGGACAGCTCCTACAATGAGCAGTACTTC. Its translation is CSVDSSYNEQYF.

The J gene is TRBJ2-3, the V gene TRBV6-5; 16 positions agree with TRBD2. The length of the CDR3 is 19 residues. Trimming removed 2 bases from V and 1 base from J; junction bases left unmatched: 6. CDR1 MNHEY and CDR2 SVGAGI come from the germline V gene. For the CDR3, the DNA is TGTGCCAGCAGTTACAAAAAGGGACTAGCGGGAGGGCGCACAGATACGCAGTATTTT. Translating gives CASSYKKGLAGGRTDTQYF.

This clonotype has just a few counts. V usage is TRBV3-1 and J usage is TRBJ2-5; TRBD2 matches 8 bases. With 6 bases clipped from V and 2 bases from J, the junction kept 5 bases outside the gene matches. The CDR3 length is 14 residues. Germline V gene data show CDR1 as LGHDT and CDR2 as YNNKEL (reference sequence). CDR3 region: CASRDSGAQETQYF. CDR3 sequence (DNA): TGTGCCAGCAGAGATAGCGGGGCACAAGAGACCCAGTACTTC.

This rearrangement joins TRBV6-1 to TRBJ1-5; no reliable D call. CDR1 and CDR2 from the germline V gene are MNHNS and SASEGT. This CDR3 has 14 amino acids. V lost 8 bases, J lost 2 bases, and 13 bases lay in between. The CDR3: CASGRILGNQPQHF. The CDR3, as DNA: TGTGCCAGCGGCCGAATTTTGGGCAATCAGCCCCAGCATTTT.

The sample holds many counts of this clonotype. This rearrangement joins TRBV9 to TRBJ1-4; tentatively, D is TRBD1 (6 bases). Germline CDR1 SGDLS, CDR2 YYNGEE. Between the trimmed V and J ends, which lost 4 bases and 7 bases, there was a span of 20 bases. The CDR3 runs 16 residues. CDR3 loop: CASSPTTGMASEKLFF. In DNA, the CDR3 is TGTGCCAGCAGCCCCACAACAGGGATGGCTAGTGAAAAACTGTTTTTT.

V gene TRBV12-3 or TRBV12-4 combines with J gene TRBJ2-1; D is undetermined. The CDR3 spans 16 residues. V lost 4 bases and J lost 2, with 15 bases in between. The CDR3 nucleotides are TGTGCCAGCAGTTCCCGGTCGAGGAAGACCTACAATGAGCAGTTCTTC. It translates to CASSSRSRKTYNEQFF.

The V call is TRBV27, the J call TRBJ2-3; 8 bases fit TRBD2. Per the germline V gene, CDR1 is MNHEY and CDR2 is SMNVEV (reference sequence). Trimming removed 6 bases from V and 3 bases from J; junction bases left unmatched: 8. CDR3 size: 15 residues. The CDR3 here is CASSEREWRTDTQYF. In DNA, the CDR3 is TGTGCCAGCAGCGAGCGGGAGTGGAGAACAGATACGCAGTATTTT.

The chain joins TRBV14 to TRBJ2-3; 10 nucleotides align to TRBD2. CDR3 length: 16 residues. Germline CDR1 is SGHDN and CDR2 is FVKESK. V gave up 2 bases and J gave up 6 bases; unmatched junction bases: 8. The CDR3 nucleotides are TGTGCCAGCAGCCAACTAGCGGGAGTAGCGGCGGATACGCAGTATTTT. Its protein is CASSQLAGVAADTQYF. The full variable domain, rest sourced from reference TRBV14 and TRBJ2-3, is EAGVTQFPSHSVIEKGQTVTLRCDPISGHDNLYWYRRVMGKEIKFLLHFVKESKQDESGMPNNRFLAERTGGTYSTLKVQPAELEDSGVYFCASSQLAGVAADTQYFGPGTRLTVL.

This clonotype appeared a few times. This chain links TRBV7-9 with TRBJ1-1, with a weak D call TRBD1 (5 bases). Germline CDR1 SEHNR, CDR2 FQNEAQ (reference sequence). The length of the CDR3 is 13 residues. The ends were cut back, 3 bases at V and 7 bases at J, with 12 bases in the middle. The CDR3 bases are TGTGCCAGCAGCTTCCCAGGGTCGGGTGAAGCTTTCTTT. Translated, it gives CASSFPGSGEAFF.

Of note for this clonotype: A read error may produce the germline difference seen at one junction end. This chain connects TRBV20-1 to TRBJ1-5; 10 bases agree with TRBD1. Germline lookup yields CDR1 DFQATT and CDR2 SNEGSKA (reference sequence). The CDR3 has 13 residues. The CDR3 protein is CSATGTGEQPQHF. The CDR3 nucleotides are TGCAGCGCTACCGGGACAGGGGAACAGCCCCAGCATTTT.

The chain employs TRBV9 and TRBJ2-5, with 7 bases identical to TRBD2. The CDR3 runs to 15 residues. Unmatched junction bases numbered 5, after V lost 0 bases and J lost 3 bases. Germline V gene data show CDR1 as SGDLS and CDR2 as YYNGEE. CDR3 loop: CASSVATTSEETQYF. The CDR3 DNA reads TGTGCCAGCAGCGTAGCGACAACTAGCGAAGAGACCCAGTACTTC.

This clonotype has only a few counts. The chain uses TRBV18 and TRBJ2-3; TRBD2 is a possible D gene (7 bases). Germline V CDR1 and CDR2: KGHSH, LQKENI. Trimming left V 5 bases short and J 8 bases short, with 11 bases between. The CDR3 sequence is 12 residues long. In DNA form, the CDR3 reads TGTGCCAGCTCATCCGGGGGGCTTACGCAGTATTTT. It specifies CASSSGGLTQYF.

The chain carries TRBV20-1 and TRBJ2-7; 7 bases fit TRBD2. CDR1 is DFQATT and CDR2 is SNEGSKA in the germline V gene (reference sequence). J was trimmed by 1 base and V by 7 bases; bases with no gene match: 7. This CDR3 has 13 amino acids. CDR3 residues: CSGGGSGSYEQYF. The CDR3 region has the DNA TGCAGTGGGGGCGGGAGTGGTTCCTACGAGCAGTACTTC.

The chain uses TRBV20-1 and TRBJ2-1; 15 bases line up with TRBD2. With 4 bases clipped from V and 13 bases from J, the junction kept 5 bases outside the gene matches. The germline V gene encodes CDR1 DFQATT and CDR2 SNEGSKA (reference sequence). This CDR3 is 13 amino acids long. CDR3 nucleotide sequence: TGCAGTGCTAAAGGGACTAGCGGGGGGTCCCAGTTCTTC. This encodes CSAKGTSGGSQFF.

This rearrangement joins TRBV15 to TRBJ2-7; D is perhaps TRBD2 (5 bases). Trimming cost V 0 bases and J 0 bases, with 12 bases left between them. There are 16 residues in the CDR3. The germline V gene has CDR1 LNHNV and CDR2 YYDKDF (reference sequence). The CDR3 here is CATSRDLERRSYEQYF. The CDR3 nucleotides are TGTGCCACCAGCAGAGATTTGGAGCGGCGCTCCTACGAGCAGTACTTC.

This clonotype turned up a few times. The gene calls are TRBV9 and TRBJ1-2, with 8 bases that match TRBD1. CDR3 length: 15 amino acids. Germline lookup yields CDR1 SGDLS and CDR2 YYNGEE. J lost 3 bases, V lost 4 bases, and 8 bases had no gene match. The CDR3 nucleotides are TGTGCCAGCAGCCCCAGGGGGCGCTTGGACTATGGCTACACCTTC. The encoded protein is CASSPRGRLDYGYTF.

This clonotype was counted ten times or more. The chain couples TRBV20-1 to TRBJ2-5, with TRBD2 matching over 9 bases. CDR1 DFQATT and CDR2 SNEGSKA come from the germline V gene (reference sequence). J lost 5 bases, V lost 5 bases, and 6 bases had no gene match. This CDR3 is built from 13 residues. DNA of the CDR3: TGCAGTGCTCCGAGGACTAGCGTGGAGACCCAGTACTTC. This encodes CSAPRTSVETQYF.

The chain links TRBV10-2 to TRBJ1-5; D uncertain. The germline V gene has CDR1 WSHSY and CDR2 SAAADI. The CDR3 runs to 14 residues. V was shortened by 6 bases and J by 4 bases, with 13 bases between the two germline ends. The CDR3 region is CASRVSMGNQPQHF. The DNA for the CDR3 is TGCGCCAGCAGGGTGTCAATGGGAAATCAGCCCCAGCATTTT.

This clonotype appeared a few times. This sequence joins TRBV7-2 and TRBJ1-2, with TRBD1 identical over 8 bases. The V and J ends lost 4 bases and 1 base, in that order; junction bases with no gene match: 11. Germline-derived CDR1 and CDR2 are SGHTA and FQGNSA. The CDR3 is made up of 17 amino acids. The CDR3 loop is CASSSDPTGGRNYGYTF. DNA of the CDR3: TGTGCCAGCAGCTCTGATCCCACAGGGGGGCGTAACTATGGCTACACCTTC.

The CDR3 DNA is TGTGCCAGCAGCATCTCTTATCGAGGCACTAATGAAAAACTGTTTTTT. Protein: CASSISYRGTNEKLFF. The rearrangement uses TRBV14 and TRBJ1-4; D is unclear. CDR3 length: 16 amino acids. Trimming took off 5 bases at V and 2 bases at J, with 15 bases between the two ends. CDR1 is SGHDN and CDR2 is FVKESK in the germline V gene.

With respect to this clonotype: A much bigger clone sits one base away, suggesting this may be a read error. CDR3 DNA: TGTGCCAGCAGTTCGGGACAGGGAGGATGGGGAAAACTGTTTTTT. It codes for CASSSGQGGWGKLFF. The genes are TRBV28 and TRBJ1-4; 9 nucleotides line up with TRBD1. V gave up 4 bases and J gave up 10 bases; unmatched junction bases: 10. The length of the CDR3 is 15 residues. CDR1 MDHEN and CDR2 SYDVKM come from the germline V gene.

The rearrangement uses TRBV4-3 and TRBJ2-3; 7 bases agree with TRBD1. Germline V gene lookup returns CDR1 LGHNA and CDR2 YSLEER. The CDR3 runs to 13 residues. Losses at the gene ends were 5 bases for V and 9 bases for J; bases not matched to a gene: 8. CDR3 in DNA: TGCGCCAGCAGCTTACGGGACAGAACCACGCAGTATTTT. It is translated as CASSLRDRTTQYF.

The CDR3 region is CSVIRTEANYGYTF. In nucleotides, the CDR3 is TGCAGCGTCATAAGGACAGAGGCTAACTATGGCTACACCTTC. This chain connects TRBV29-1 to TRBJ1-2, with D possibly matching TRBD1 (6 bases). The CDR3 is 14 residues long. The germline gives CDR1 SQVTM, CDR2 ANQGSEA. V gave up 6 bases and J gave up 0 bases, with 14 bases separating them.

The V and J genes are TRBV20-1 and TRBJ1-2; D gene unclear. V lost 6 bases and J 0 bases, leaving 11 bases between the germline ends. This CDR3 spans 13 amino acids. From germline, CDR1 is DFQATT and CDR2 SNEGSKA (reference sequence). The CDR3 region is CSANGKPNYGYTF. Here the CDR3 DNA reads TGCAGTGCCAACGGCAAACCTAACTATGGCTACACCTTC.

This chain uses TRBV27 with TRBJ1-5; 9 bases agree with TRBD1. Germline loops: CDR1 MNHEY, CDR2 SMNVEV (reference sequence). The CDR3 spans 17 residues. Trimming removed 4 bases from V and 6 bases from J; junction bases left unmatched: 13. CDR3 in amino acids: CASSSIPQGARGQPQHF. The CDR3 coding sequence is TGTGCCAGCAGTTCCATTCCACAGGGGGCGCGGGGTCAGCCCCAGCATTTT.

This clonotype was observed a few times. The V and J genes are TRBV7-9 and TRBJ1-4; D not certain. Germline V gene data show CDR1 as SEHNR and CDR2 as FQNEAQ (reference sequence). Trimming cost V 6 bases and J 10 bases, with 15 bases left between them. The CDR3 runs 13 residues. In nucleotides, the CDR3 is TGTGCCAGCAGACCAGCGATAGGGAGAAAACTGTTTTTT. This sequence encodes CASRPAIGRKLFF.

This chain links TRBV6-6 with TRBJ1-2, with 8 bases lining up with TRBD1. Germline V gene lookup returns CDR1 MNHNY and CDR2 SVGAGI (reference sequence). The CDR3 consists of 13 residues. V trimming: 0 bases; J trimming: 12 bases; junction bases outside the gene matches: 6. The CDR3 nucleotides read TGTGCCAGCAGTTACTCGACAGGGGACGGCCACACCTTC. It specifies CASSYSTGDGHTF.

In this sample, this clonotype turned up a few times. The rearrangement uses TRBV30 and TRBJ1-1, with TRBD1 as a possible D gene (5 bases). V lost 7 bases, J lost 4 bases, and 16 bases lay in between. The CDR3 contains 13 residues. Germline CDR1 reads GTSNPN; CDR2 reads SVGIG (reference sequence). CDR3 loop: CALWRRGSTEAFF. The CDR3 DNA reads TGTGCCTTATGGCGGAGGGGAAGCACTGAAGCTTTCTTT.

With regard to this clonotype: One end of the junction is discordant with germline, which a read error may explain. The gene calls are TRBV4-1 and TRBJ1-2; D is undetermined. The CDR3 extends over 16 amino acids. Per germline, CDR1 MGHRA and CDR2 YSYEKL. CDR3 loop: CASSQGPLNANHGYTF. The CDR3 bases are TGCGCCAGCAGCCAAGGCCCCCTCAACGCTAACCATGGCTACACCTTC.